This T cell receptor beta chain stems from a study of CDR3 diversity in severe acne (dated by TCRdb to 2018 to 2020). The CDR3 holds 15 amino acids from the cysteine to the phenylalanine. The kept DNA is CDR3 alone, 45 bases in frame from the first base. The V and J ends are trimmed by 4 bases and 6 bases, leaving 20 bases between them. The germline V gene specifies SGDLS as CDR1 and YYNGEE as CDR2. This clonotype is deemed medium-sized (0.01 to 0.1%). Its antigen is currently not known. It has no much larger one-base neighbor in the sample; base qualities were not kept. Libraries were made using PCR. Sequencing used an Illumina HiSeq 2000. TCRdb reprocessed the public reads (quality trimming at Q25 with fastp, clone calling with MiXCR) and kept in-frame beta chains. Merged by CDR3 protein, the rows form single entries marked with the most common genes and DNA. Here the sample has approximately 97,000 distinct CDR3 sequences; 51% occur a single time. The ten largest clones capture around 12% of the sample.

Material for sequencing was blood. The sequence came from a male donor with acne. The chain is assembled from TRBV9 and TRBJ2-7; the D segment could be TRBD2, given 5 matching bases. For the CDR3, the sequence is CASSPSSGGRAEQYF. The base sequence is TGTGCCAGCAGCCCATCATCCGGAGGTAGAGCCGAGCAGTACTTC.